One and the same sample provided the 28 T cell receptor beta chains below, sequenced in a study of cytomegalovirus exposure and HLA in healthy donors. Primers: 60 Vbeta forward and 13 Jbeta reverse. Assay: immunoSEQ multiplex PCR; the TCRdb copy retains only in-frame clones and omits some. The sample shows 100,000 to 150,000 clones, around 80% of them seen only once. Sample: PBMCs. These receptors originate from a female donor in good health and CMV-seronegative.

The V and J genes are TRBV6-6 and TRBJ2-3; D unresolved. This CDR3 spans 14 amino acids. Germline V gene lookup returns CDR1 MNHNY and CDR2 SVGAGI (reference sequence). The germline V and J ends were trimmed by 4 bases and 7 bases, with 15 bases remaining between them. The CDR3 region is CASSSPLGRNTQYF. The CDR3 DNA follows: TGTGCCAGCAGTTCCCCCCTGGGCCGGAATACGCAGTATTTT.

The chain has TRBV15 and TRBJ1-2; 7 bases map to TRBD1. This CDR3 has 14 amino acids. V shed 1 base, J shed 6 bases, and the junction held 5 bases outside the gene matches. Per the germline V gene, CDR1 is LNHNV and CDR2 is YYDKDF (reference sequence). The CDR3 region has the DNA TGTGCCACCAGCAGAGTTCTAGACAGGGATGGCTACACCTTC. Translating gives CATSRVLDRDGYTF.

V is TRBV6-1 and J is TRBJ2-7; 7 positions agree with TRBD1. CDR3 length equals 17 residues. Germline CDR1 MNHNS, CDR2 SASEGT. The junction had 12 bases not matched to a gene; V was cut back by 1 base and J by 3 bases. The CDR3 here is CASSEGTGRRAHYEQYF. DNA of the CDR3: TGTGCCAGCAGTGAAGGGACAGGCCGAAGAGCCCACTACGAGCAGTACTTC.

This clone was observed a handful of times. The rearrangement uses TRBV28 and TRBJ1-1; 11 nucleotides align to TRBD1. V was clipped by 4 bases and J by 5 bases; unmatched bases: 9. There are 16 residues in the CDR3. From germline, CDR1 is MDHEN and CDR2 SYDVKM. CDR3 sequence: CASSSGGDRGGTEAFF. The CDR3 nucleotides are TGTGCCAGCAGTTCAGGGGGGGACAGGGGGGGAACTGAAGCTTTCTTT. Supplemented by reference TRBV28 and TRBJ1-1, the full variable domain reads DVKVTQSSRYLVKRTGEKVFLECVQDMDHENMFWYRQDPGLGLRLIYFSYDVKMKEKGDIPEGYSVSREKKERFSLILESASTNQTSMYLCASSSGGDRGGTEAFFGQGTRLTVV.

The chain has TRBV28 and TRBJ2-7, with a weak D call TRBD2 (6 bases). This CDR3 is 14 amino acids long. V was trimmed by 5 bases and J by 3 bases, leaving 14 bases between them. In germline, CDR1 is MDHEN, CDR2 SYDVKM. CDR3 coding DNA: TGTGCCAGCAGTATACGGGACTGGGGCTACGAGCAGTACTTC. Translated: CASSIRDWGYEQYF. The variable domain in full, with the rest retrieved from reference TRBV28 and TRBJ2-7, is DVKVTQSSRYLVKRTGEKVFLECVQDMDHENMFWYRQDPGLGLRLIYFSYDVKMKEKGDIPEGYSVSREKKERFSLILESASTNQTSMYLCASSIRDWGYEQYFGPGTRLTVT.

This clone was observed a single time. This chain uses TRBV6-6 with TRBJ2-5, with D perhaps matching TRBD2 (7 bases). Trimming left V 4 bases short and J 2 bases short, with 17 bases between. The V gene's germline CDR1 is MNHNY and CDR2 SVGAGI (reference sequence). This CDR3 comprises 16 residues. CDR3 residues: CASSSRGDIQQETQYF. The CDR3 nucleotides are TGTGCCAGCAGTTCCCGGGGGGACATCCAGCAAGAGACCCAGTACTTC.

The chain's CDR3 is CSGGLGAQETQYF. CDR3 nucleotide sequence: TGCAGCGGGGGCCTAGGAGCACAAGAGACCCAGTACTTC. The J gene is TRBJ2-5, the V gene TRBV29-1, with a possible D match to TRBD1 (5 bases). Germline V gene data show CDR1 as SQVTM and CDR2 as ANQGSEA. The V end was cut by 7 bases, the J end by 2 bases, with 14 bases between. The CDR3 is 13 amino acids.

The chain recombines TRBV27 with TRBJ1-6; 7 bases are a match to TRBD1. Trimming took 6 bases from V and 9 from J; bases not matched to a gene: 5. The length of the CDR3 is 13 residues. Per the germline V gene, CDR1 is MNHEY and CDR2 is SMNVEV (reference sequence). Written as DNA, the CDR3 is TGTGCCAGCAGAGACAGGGAAGTTTCACCCCTCCACTTT. Its protein is CASRDREVSPLHF.

V and J are TRBV27 and TRBJ2-7, with 7 nucleotides matching TRBD2. The CDR3 spans 15 residues. The germline V gene encodes CDR1 MNHEY and CDR2 SMNVEV (reference sequence). The V and J ends lost 5 bases and 4 bases, in that order; junction bases with no gene match: 11. DNA for the CDR3: TGTGCCAGCAGTGAATGGGCTAGCGGCCTTTACGAGCAGTACTTC. Amino acid sequence: CASSEWASGLYEQYF.

The chain uses TRBV2 and TRBJ1-1, with 7 bases lining up with TRBD1. Looked up from germline, CDR1 is SNHLY and CDR2 is FYNNEI. Trimming removed 10 bases from V and 1 base from J; junction bases left unmatched: 6. This CDR3 region has 13 residues. CDR3: CAKTGVGNTEAFF. The CDR3 nucleotides read TGTGCCAAAACAGGGGTTGGGAACACTGAAGCTTTCTTT.

The genes are TRBV28 and TRBJ1-5, with D possibly TRBD1 on 6 matching bases. V dropped 0 bases and J dropped 1 base, with 7 bases sitting between them. This CDR3 comprises 15 residues. Germline CDR1 reads MDHEN; CDR2 reads SYDVKM. The CDR3 DNA follows: TGTGCCAGCAGTTTATGGGGGGCCAGCAATCAGCCCCAGCATTTT. This codes for CASSLWGASNQPQHF.

The J gene is TRBJ2-2, the V gene TRBV28, with D unresolved. Germline V lookup: CDR1 MDHEN, CDR2 SYDVKM. CDR3 length: 14 residues. Trimming shortened V by 5 bases and J by 4 bases, and 11 bases separated the two germline ends. The CDR3 loop reads CASSISSGTGELFF. The CDR3 DNA reads TGTGCCAGCAGTATCTCATCGGGCACCGGGGAGCTGTTTTTT.

This clone was counted between two and nine times. V gene TRBV2 combines with J gene TRBJ1-2; TRBD1 is a possible D gene (5 bases). Germline V gives CDR1 SNHLY, CDR2 FYNNEI. The CDR3 runs 13 residues. V lost 6 bases and J 6 bases, leaving 14 bases between the germline ends. The CDR3 DNA sequence: TGTGCCAGCAGGACCGCAGGGCTCCATGGCTACACCTTC. Encoded protein: CASRTAGLHGYTF. The variable domain in full, completed from reference TRBV2 and TRBJ1-2, reads EPEVTQTPSHQVTQMGQEVILRCVPISNHLYFYWYRQILGQKVEFLVSFYNNEISEKSEIFDDQFSVERPDGSNFTLKIRSTKLEDSAMYFCASRTAGLHGYTFGSGTRLTVV.

This chain uses TRBV6-4 with TRBJ2-1, with 14 bases identical to TRBD2. J gave up 8 bases and V 3 bases, and 0 bases lay outside the gene matches. The CDR3 spans 14 residues. The germline V gene has CDR1 MRHNA and CDR2 SNTAGT. In DNA, the CDR3 is TGTGCCAGCAGTGAGGGACTAGCGGGAGATGAGCAGTTCTTC. This gives the protein CASSEGLAGDEQFF.

The chain employs TRBV30 and TRBJ1-5, with TRBD1 as a possible D gene (6 bases). V dropped 0 bases and J dropped 2 bases, with 14 bases sitting between them. The CDR3 is made up of 16 amino acids. Germline CDR1 is GTSNPN and CDR2 is SVGIG (reference sequence). CDR3 sequence reads: CAWSVGGGGGNQPQHF. CDR3 DNA sequence: TGTGCCTGGAGTGTCGGGGGGGGCGGGGGCAATCAGCCCCAGCATTTT.

CDR3 DNA sequence: TGTGCCAGCAGCTGGACAGTCCAAGAGACCCAGTACTTC. Encoded protein: CASSWTVQETQYF. The chain carries TRBV28 and TRBJ2-5, with a weak D call TRBD1 (6 bases). CDR1 is MDHEN, CDR2 SYDVKM, per germline. This CDR3 contains 13 residues. Trimming removed 6 bases at V and 1 base at J, with 9 bases between.

The chain couples TRBV15 to TRBJ2-5, with 7 bases aligning to TRBD1. Trimming at V came to 1 base and at J to 4 bases, leaving 6 bases not matched to a gene. Germline V CDR1 and CDR2: LNHNV, YYDKDF (reference sequence). This CDR3 region has 15 residues. Here the CDR3 DNA reads TGTGCCACCAGCAGAGGGGACAGACTAAGAGAGACCCAGTACTTC. Translation gives CATSRGDRLRETQYF.

This clone was detected a few times. This rearrangement joins TRBV28 to TRBJ1-5; possible D gene TRBD1, 6 bases. This CDR3 has 14 residues. Germline CDR1 reads MDHEN; CDR2 reads SYDVKM. Trimming removed 4 bases at V and 4 bases at J, with 11 bases between. This CDR3 is CASSWGTGNQPQHF. CDR3 DNA sequence: TGTGCCAGCAGTTGGGGAACAGGGAATCAGCCCCAGCATTTT.

This clone came up once. This sequence joins TRBV19 and TRBJ2-7; 9 nucleotides agree with TRBD1. The V gene's germline CDR1 is LNHDA and CDR2 SQIVND (reference sequence). With 3 bases clipped from V and 0 bases from J, the junction kept 3 bases outside the gene matches. This CDR3 comprises 15 residues. This CDR3 reads CASSISTGGSYEQYF. For the CDR3, the DNA is TGTGCCAGTAGTATTTCGACAGGGGGCTCCTACGAGCAGTACTTC.

The chain is built from TRBV6-4 and TRBJ2-1; TRBD2 matches 11 bases. Germline V gene lookup returns CDR1 MRHNA and CDR2 SNTAGT. The CDR3 loop spans 16 amino acids. V lost 2 bases, J lost 5 bases, and 5 bases stayed unmatched. The DNA of the CDR3 is TGTGCCAGCAGTGACAATGTAGCGGGAGGGAACAATGAGCAGTTCTTC. This encodes CASSDNVAGGNNEQFF.

The chain combines TRBV28 with TRBJ2-1; TRBD2 matches 7 bases. Germline V gene lookup returns CDR1 MDHEN and CDR2 SYDVKM. The junction had 4 bases not matched to a gene; V was cut back by 4 bases and J by 4 bases. The CDR3 sequence is 14 residues long. CDR3 nucleotide sequence: TGTGCCAGCAGTTGGCTAGCGGCTTACAATGAGCAGTTCTTC. This sequence encodes CASSWLAAYNEQFF.

This clone was observed a handful of times. The V gene is TRBV28, the J gene TRBJ1-2; TRBD1 might be the D (6 bases). The V and J ends lost 6 bases and 1 base respectively, with 12 bases between them. In germline, CDR1 is MDHEN, CDR2 SYDVKM. This CDR3 has 14 amino acids. CDR3 in DNA: TGTGCCAGCAGAGTGACAGGTTTTAACTATGGCTACACCTTC. It is translated as CASRVTGFNYGYTF.

The chain uses TRBV7-8 and TRBJ2-5, with D maybe TRBD2 (6 bases). The germline V gene encodes CDR1 SGHVS and CDR2 FQNEAQ. V was cut by 5 bases and J by 5 bases, with 15 bases left in between. The CDR3 totals 14 residues. CDR3 nucleotide sequence: TGTGCCAGCAGCCTGCCCGGGGGAGCGGAGACCCAGTACTTC. This codes for CASSLPGGAETQYF. The full variable domain, rest sourced from reference TRBV7-8 and TRBJ2-5, is GAGVSQSPRYKVAKRGQDVALRCDPISGHVSLFWYQQALGQGPEFLTYFQNEAQLDKSGLPSDRFFAERPEGSVSTLKIQRTQQEDSAVYLCASSLPGGAETQYFGPGTRLLVL.

The genes are TRBV15 and TRBJ1-5, with unresolved D. The CDR3 contains 14 residues. CDR1 is LNHNV, CDR2 YYDKDF, per germline (reference sequence). Trimming shortened V by 0 bases and J by 7 bases, and 10 bases separated the two germline ends. DNA of the CDR3: TGTGCCACCAGCAGAGATGGAGGCGGGCAGCCCCAGCATTTT. This codes for CATSRDGGGQPQHF. Combining the CDR3 with reference TRBV15 and TRBJ1-5 gives the whole variable domain DAMVIQNPRYQVTQFGKPVTLSCSQTLNHNVMYWYQQKSSQAPKLLFHYYDKDFNNEADTPDNFQSRRPNTSFCFLDIRSPGLGDTAMYLCATSRDGGGQPQHFGDGTRLSIL.

This clone has more than one count but fewer than ten. The chain uses TRBV6-5 and TRBJ2-1; TRBD2 matches 9 bases. J lost 10 bases, V lost 6 bases, and 13 bases had no gene match. CDR3 length equals 15 residues. Germline values: CDR1 MNHEY, CDR2 SVGAGI. Here the CDR3 DNA reads TGTGCCAGCAGAATAGCGGGAGAGGGGTGGGAAGAGCAGTTCTTC. Translation: CASRIAGEGWEEQFF.

CDR3 loop: CASTSDRAGYTF. The DNA for the CDR3 is TGTGCCAGCACCTCCGACAGGGCTGGCTACACCTTC. V usage is TRBV6-5 and J usage is TRBJ1-2; 7 bases align to TRBD1. CDR3 length: 12 amino acids. Germline lookup yields CDR1 MNHEY and CDR2 SVGAGI. The V and J ends lost 7 bases and 7 bases, in that order; junction bases with no gene match: 6.

This rearrangement joins TRBV4-3 to TRBJ2-1; 12 nucleotides align to TRBD2. This CDR3 region has 19 residues. Germline V gene lookup returns CDR1 LGHNA and CDR2 YSLEER. After removal of 4 bases from V and 0 bases from J, the junction contained 10 bases not matched to a gene. For the CDR3, the DNA is TGCGCCAGCAGCCTGGACCTAGCGGGAGGGACCCGCTCCTACAATGAGCAGTTCTTC. Protein: CASSLDLAGGTRSYNEQFF.

V gene TRBV9 combines with J gene TRBJ2-2; TRBD1 agrees at 9 bases. Germline V CDR1 and CDR2: SGDLS, YYNGEE. This CDR3 has 16 residues. V was clipped by 1 base and J by 7 bases; unmatched bases: 8. The CDR3: CASSVTGTGKDGELFF. The CDR3 DNA reads as TGTGCCAGCAGCGTAACCGGGACAGGGAAGGACGGGGAGCTGTTTTTT.